This T cell receptor (beta chain) is drawn from a study of T cell responses to AZD1222 COVID-19 vaccine. Of note for this clone: What it binds is not known.

Germline assignment: CDR1 MGHRA and CDR2 YSYEKL. This CDR3 has 15 residues. Trimming stripped 0 bases from V and 4 bases from J, with 9 bases between. Study outcomes and limitations: Donors were largely white British and mainly female; clonal diversity was possibly underestimated. It was only after the peak T cell response that any repertoires were sampled. Unmutated variant regions are reportedly the target of nearly half of TCRs that are spike-specific. Seropositive at baseline were only a handful of AZD1222 recipients.

TCRdb's copy holds only in-frame clones and misses some; the assay was immunoSEQ multiplex PCR. The sample records about 140,000 clones, approximately 90% being singletons. The genes are TRBV4-1 and TRBJ1-4; tentatively, D is TRBD1 (5 bases). The source of this sequence is an adult in good health. Sample: peripheral blood, taken on day 0 of AZD1222 vaccination. For the CDR3, the DNA is TGCGCCAGCAGCCAAGATGGGGGAGGTAATGAAAAACTGTTTTTT. Residues: CASSQDGGGNEKLFF.